This entry features one TCR beta chain sequence. Original methodology: Estimated nucleated cell counts came from reference gene primer amplification. Sequencing used immunoSEQ multiplex PCR; TCRdb keeps in-frame clones, though not all of them. That table furnishes V, J and clone size, whereas the DNA furnished D and trimming. The table lists around 160,000 clones, 85% of them singletons. This sample was included in a study of blood T cell repertoires in COVID-19. Germline V gene lookup returns CDR1 LNHDA and CDR2 SQIVND (reference sequence). V lost 10 bases, J lost 6 bases, and 19 bases lay in between. CDR3 size: 14 residues.

The gene calls are TRBV19 and TRBJ2-1; a weak D match, TRBD2 (6 bases). Input material: peripheral blood. This clonotype was obtained from a woman aged 40 to 50 with active or convalescent COVID-19. CDR3 protein: CATRSRLDVNEQFF. The CDR3 DNA reads as TGTGCCACTCGGTCGAGACTAGATGTCAATGAGCAGTTCTTC.